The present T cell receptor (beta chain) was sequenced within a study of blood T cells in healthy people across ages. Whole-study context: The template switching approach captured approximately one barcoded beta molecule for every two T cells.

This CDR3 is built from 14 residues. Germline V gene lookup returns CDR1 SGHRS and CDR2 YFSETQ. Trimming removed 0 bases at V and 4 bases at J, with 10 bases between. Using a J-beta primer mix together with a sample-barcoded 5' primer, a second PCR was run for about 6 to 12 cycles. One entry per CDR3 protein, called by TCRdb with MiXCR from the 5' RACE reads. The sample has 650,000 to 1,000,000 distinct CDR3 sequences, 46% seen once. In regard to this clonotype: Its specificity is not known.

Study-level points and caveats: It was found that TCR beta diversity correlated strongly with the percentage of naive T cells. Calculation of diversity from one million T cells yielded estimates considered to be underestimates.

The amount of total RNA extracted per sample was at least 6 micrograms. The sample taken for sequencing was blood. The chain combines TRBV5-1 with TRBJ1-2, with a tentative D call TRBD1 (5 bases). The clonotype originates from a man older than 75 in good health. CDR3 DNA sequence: TGCGCCAGCAGCTTGGCCCCAGGGTCCTATGGCTACACCTTC. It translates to CASSLAPGSYGYTF.